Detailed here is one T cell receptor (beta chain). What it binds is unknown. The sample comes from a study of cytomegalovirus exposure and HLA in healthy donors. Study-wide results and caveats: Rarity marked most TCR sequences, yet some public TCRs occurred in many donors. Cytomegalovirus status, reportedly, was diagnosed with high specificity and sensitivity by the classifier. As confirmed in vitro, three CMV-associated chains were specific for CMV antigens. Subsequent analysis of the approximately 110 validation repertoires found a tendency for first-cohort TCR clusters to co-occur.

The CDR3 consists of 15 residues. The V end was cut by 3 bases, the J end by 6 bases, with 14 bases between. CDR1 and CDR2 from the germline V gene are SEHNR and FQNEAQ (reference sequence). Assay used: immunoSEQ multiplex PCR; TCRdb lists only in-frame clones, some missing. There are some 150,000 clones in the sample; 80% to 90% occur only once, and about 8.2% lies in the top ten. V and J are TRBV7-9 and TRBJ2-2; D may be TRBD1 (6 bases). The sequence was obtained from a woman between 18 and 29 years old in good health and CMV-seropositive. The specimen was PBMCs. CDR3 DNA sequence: TGTGCCAGCAGCTTTTGGGCAGGGGTGGCCGGGGAGCTGTTTTTT. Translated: CASSFWAGVAGELFF.